One sample yielded the 17 T cell receptor beta chains listed below, sequenced in a study of shared clonotypes between healthy human individuals. Only CD45RO-negative cells positively selected for CCR7 counted as naive CD8 cells, so terminally differentiated effector memory CD45RA+ cells were excluded. The repertoire was sequenced with immunoSEQ multiplex PCR; TCRdb's copy has only in-frame clones and lacks some. This sample carries roughly 2.1 million clones, roughly 91% of them seen once, and the ten largest clones take under 2%. The sequencing sample was made of naive CD8+ T cells from PBMCs. These receptors all come from a man aged 18-30 years in good health. Some clones in this sample may be carry-over from other donors' samples.

The CDR3 bases are TGTGCCAGCAGCTCGCCGGTTGACAGGGGCCTTTGGAACACTGAAGCTTTCTTT. Protein sequence: CASSSPVDRGLWNTEAFF. The chain employs TRBV11-2 and TRBJ1-1; the match to TRBD1 covers 8 bases. CDR3 length: 18 amino acids. Germline CDR1 is SGHAT and CDR2 is FQNNGV. The V gene end was trimmed by 4 bases and the J gene end by 1 base; junction bases not matched to a gene: 14.

The CDR3 bases are TGTGCCAGCAGTTTCGAGCGTCAGGAGACAGGTGTCCACGAGCAGTACTTC. Its translation: CASSFERQETGVHEQYF. This chain uses TRBV28 with TRBJ2-7; tentatively, D is TRBD1 (6 bases). The germline V gene has CDR1 MDHEN and CDR2 SYDVKM. The CDR3 runs 17 residues. With 3 bases removed from V and 5 bases from J, the gap between germline ends came to 23 bases.

V usage is TRBV4-1 and J usage is TRBJ2-7, with 11 positions matching TRBD1. The CDR3 covers 17 residues. The V gene end was trimmed by 1 base and the J gene end by 6 bases; junction bases not matched to a gene: 11. From germline, CDR1 is MGHRA and CDR2 YSYEKL. The CDR3 region is CASSQVPGTGGIGEQYF. In DNA, the CDR3 is TGCGCCAGCAGCCAAGTCCCCGGGACAGGGGGTATTGGCGAGCAGTACTTC.

With respect to this clone: At the DNA level, this CDR3 is encoded by other sequences in the same sample as well. V is TRBV9 and J is TRBJ2-7; D gene unclear. Trimming took off 3 bases at V and 0 bases at J, with 7 bases between the two ends. Per germline, CDR1 SGDLS and CDR2 YYNGEE. The CDR3 spans 13 residues. CDR3 in amino acids: CASSGRTSYEQYF. The CDR3 region has the DNA TGTGCCAGCAGCGGGCGAACCTCCTACGAGCAGTACTTC.

The chain has TRBV10-1 and TRBJ2-7, with 12 bases aligning to TRBD1. The CDR3 contains 16 residues. Per germline, CDR1 WNHNN and CDR2 SYGVQD (reference sequence). J gave up 5 bases and V 6 bases, and 11 bases lay outside the gene matches. CDR3 residues: CASSFTRDRGHNEQYF. CDR3 nucleotides: TGCGCCAGCAGCTTTACCCGGGACAGGGGGCACAACGAGCAGTACTTC.

The chain couples TRBV19 to TRBJ1-5; TRBD1 matches 7 bases. Germline CDR1 and CDR2: LNHDA and SQIVND (reference sequence). The V gene end was trimmed by 4 bases and the J gene end by 1 base; junction bases not matched to a gene: 10. The CDR3 contains 17 residues. The CDR3 DNA sequence: TGTGCCAGTAGTACCGGACAGGCCCCGGGGAGCAATCAGCCCCAGCATTTT. It specifies CASSTGQAPGSNQPQHF.

This rearrangement joins TRBV9 to TRBJ1-2; tentatively, D is TRBD1 (5 bases). Germline V gene sequence: CDR1 SGDLS, CDR2 YYNGEE. The CDR3 extends over 15 amino acids. V was shortened by 1 base and J by 4 bases, with 14 bases between the two germline ends. The CDR3 DNA follows: TGTGCCAGCAGCGTATCAGGGATTGGAGGCTATGGCTACACCTTC. Its protein is CASSVSGIGGYGYTF. Full variable domain (missing parts from reference TRBV9 and TRBJ1-2): DSGVTQTPKHLITATGQRVTLRCSPRSGDLSVYWYQQSLDQGLQFLIQYYNGEERAKGNILERFSAQQFPDLHSELNLSSLELGDSALYFCASSVSGIGGYGYTFGSGTRLTVV.

In DNA, the CDR3 is TGTGCCAGCAGCTTAGGGACAGGGGACTTCGAGCAGTACTTC. Translation gives CASSLGTGDFEQYF. The V and J genes are TRBV7-6 and TRBJ2-7; the match to TRBD1 covers 9 bases. This CDR3 has 14 amino acids. J gave up 6 bases and V 1 base, and 4 bases lay outside the gene matches. Germline V gene data show CDR1 as SGHVS and CDR2 as FNYEAQ.

The chain carries TRBV6-6 and TRBJ1-4; D remains unclear. The germline CDR1 and CDR2 sequences are MNHNY and SVGAGI (reference sequence). The CDR3 is 12 amino acids. V was pared by 6 bases and J by 5 bases, with 7 bases between. Written as DNA, the CDR3 is TGTGCCAGCAGCCCTTACAATGAAAAACTGTTTTTT. It specifies CASSPYNEKLFF.

This chain uses TRBV7-3 with TRBJ2-3; 9 nucleotides align to TRBD2. Per the germline V gene, CDR1 is SGHTA and CDR2 is FQGTGA. After removal of 5 bases from V and 2 bases from J, the junction contained 5 bases not matched to a gene. The CDR3 extends over 15 amino acids. CDR3 loop: CASSQTSGYTDTQYF. Here the CDR3 DNA reads TGTGCCAGCAGCCAAACTAGCGGGTACACAGATACGCAGTATTTT.

This clone appeared a few times. V and J are TRBV7-9 and TRBJ1-1; D possibly corresponds to TRBD1 (5 bases). This CDR3 contains 15 residues. From germline, CDR1 is SEHNR and CDR2 FQNEAQ (reference sequence). Trimming shortened V by 2 bases and J by 3 bases, and 13 bases separated the two germline ends. The CDR3 spells CASSLRLLGDTEAFF. CDR3 sequence (DNA): TGTGCCAGCAGCTTACGTCTATTAGGGGACACTGAAGCTTTCTTT.

The chain is built from TRBV4-3 and TRBJ2-1, with D tentatively TRBD2 (5 bases). V was trimmed by 1 base and J by 0 bases, leaving 7 bases between them. Germline V gene lookup returns CDR1 LGHNA and CDR2 YSLEER. CDR3 length: 15 amino acids. The CDR3 DNA follows: TGCGCCAGCAGCCAAGCACGGGACTCCTACAATGAGCAGTTCTTC. Translating it yields CASSQARDSYNEQFF.

This chain joins TRBV16 and TRBJ1-5, with no clear D. Germline CDR1 and CDR2: KGHSY and FQNENV. The CDR3 sequence is 16 residues long. V was cut by 0 bases and J by 7 bases, with 16 bases left in between. The CDR3 is CASSQSVLGKGQPQHF. The CDR3 DNA reads as TGTGCCAGCAGCCAATCCGTGCTGGGTAAAGGCCAGCCCCAGCATTTT.

The chain joins TRBV27 to TRBJ1-2; TRBD1 agrees at 9 bases. J gave up 8 bases and V 6 bases, and 10 bases lay outside the gene matches. CDR1 is MNHEY and CDR2 is SMNVEV in the germline V gene (reference sequence). The CDR3 is 14 residues long. CDR3 region: CASRLTGGAEGYTF. CDR3 nucleotides: TGTGCCAGCAGGCTCACAGGGGGCGCGGAGGGCTACACCTTC.

V and J are TRBV9 and TRBJ1-2; D not resolved. V shed 0 bases and J shed 8 bases, with 14 bases lying between them. Germline CDR1 SGDLS, CDR2 YYNGEE. The CDR3 has 14 residues. The CDR3 loop is CASSVGGLWKGYTF. Written as DNA, the CDR3 is TGTGCCAGCAGCGTAGGAGGCCTCTGGAAGGGCTACACCTTC.

V is TRBV11-3 and J is TRBJ2-1, with D maybe TRBD1 (6 bases). CDR1 and CDR2 from the germline V gene are SGHNT and YENEEA. The CDR3 consists of 17 residues. Trimming cost V 5 bases and J 5 bases, with 22 bases left between them. The CDR3: CASSQRFGQGINNEQFF. Here the CDR3 DNA reads TGTGCCAGCAGCCAACGTTTCGGGCAGGGGATTAACAATGAGCAGTTCTTC.

The chain employs TRBV27 and TRBJ2-7; 10 positions agree with TRBD2. The CDR3 extends over 15 amino acids. With 2 bases clipped from V and 2 bases from J, the junction kept 3 bases outside the gene matches. Germline CDR1 reads MNHEY; CDR2 reads SMNVEV (reference sequence). CDR3 loop: CASSLDTSGAYEQYF. The DNA for the CDR3 is TGTGCCAGCAGTTTAGATACTAGCGGGGCCTACGAGCAGTACTTC.